A single sample gave rise to the 14 T cell receptor beta chains below, sequenced in a study of blood T cell repertoires in COVID-19. Generated by immunoSEQ multiplex PCR, the TCRdb table keeps only in-frame clones and is missing some. The sample lists under 130,000 clones, nearly 85% occurring once. Sequencing was performed on peripheral blood. The receptors originated from a human donor in a cohort sampled during active or convalescent COVID-19.

This clone turned up a few times. The rearrangement joins TRBV11-3 to TRBJ1-2; unclear D gene. Germline assignment: CDR1 SGHNT and CDR2 YENEEA. V lost 0 bases and J lost 8, with 13 bases in between. This CDR3 spans 14 amino acids. This chain's CDR3 is CASSLDPRVHGYTF. The CDR3, as DNA: TGTGCCAGCAGCTTAGACCCAAGAGTCCACGGCTACACCTTC. The full variable domain, with the rest looked up from reference TRBV11-3 and TRBJ1-2, is EAGVVQSPRYKIIEKKQPVAFWCNPISGHNTLYWYLQNLGQGPELLIRYENEEAVDDSQLPKDRFSAERLKGVDSTLKIQPAELGDSAVYLCASSLDPRVHGYTFGSGTRLTVV.

The chain links TRBV24-1 to TRBJ2-7; 10 positions agree with TRBD2. The V segment lost 3 bases and the J segment 12 bases; nucleotides outside the gene matches: 16. From germline, CDR1 is KGHDR and CDR2 SFDVKD. CDR3 length: 16 residues. CDR3 DNA sequence: TGTGCCACCAGTGATCCCGGAAGACTAGCGGGTTACCAAAGGTACTTC. This encodes CATSDPGRLAGYQRYF.

This clone has only a few counts. The chain has TRBV24-1 and TRBJ2-7; 8 nucleotides agree with TRBD1. Germline V gene lookup returns CDR1 KGHDR and CDR2 SFDVKD. This CDR3 contains 13 residues. Trimming cost V 6 bases and J 4 bases; bases outside gene matches: 4. CDR3 amino acids: CATSQGALYEQYF. In nucleotides, the CDR3 is TGTGCCACCAGTCAGGGGGCGCTTTACGAGCAGTACTTC.

This sequence joins TRBV19 and TRBJ1-2, with D unresolved. The V gene's germline CDR1 is LNHDA and CDR2 SQIVND (reference sequence). V lost 7 bases to trimming and J lost 7 bases, with 10 bases between them. This CDR3 contains 11 residues. The CDR3 DNA sequence: TGTGCCAGTACGAACTTTGGTGGCTACACCTTC. This codes for CASTNFGGYTF.

The CDR3 DNA reads as TGTGCCAGCAGTTTAATTGGGCCGATACATAGCAATCAGCCCCAGCATTTT. Encoded protein: CASSLIGPIHSNQPQHF. The genes are TRBV28 and TRBJ1-5; D call uncertain. Germline V gene lookup returns CDR1 MDHEN and CDR2 SYDVKM. The V end lost 2 bases, the J end lost 0 bases, and 14 bases lay between the germline ends. This CDR3 contains 17 residues.

In this sample, this clone turned up once. The chain uses TRBV5-1 and TRBJ1-3; 8 bases are a match to TRBD1. The CDR3 loop spans 15 amino acids. The ends lost 4 bases at V and 2 bases at J; junction bases unmatched: 5. The germline gives CDR1 SGHRS, CDR2 YFSETQ. CDR3 nucleotides: TGCGCCAGCAGCCGACAGGGACAGGCTGGAAACACCATATATTTT. It translates to CASSRQGQAGNTIYF. Full variable domain (outside the CDR3, taken from reference TRBV5-1 and TRBJ1-3): KAGVTQTPRYLIKTRGQQVTLSCSPISGHRSVSWYQQTPGQGLQFLFEYFSETQRNKGNFPGRFSGRQFSNSRSEMNVSTLELGDSALYLCASSRQGQAGNTIYFGEGSWLTVV.

This clone appeared a few times. The chain employs TRBV24-1 and TRBJ1-1; a weak D match, TRBD1 (5 bases). The length of the CDR3 is 16 residues. Trimming left V 7 bases short and J 3 bases short, with 20 bases between. The germline CDR1 and CDR2 sequences are KGHDR and SFDVKD. CDR3 protein: CATRPGGALLHTEAFF. The DNA of the CDR3 is TGTGCCACCAGGCCCGGTGGGGCGCTGCTTCACACTGAAGCTTTCTTT.

The V gene is TRBV19, the J gene TRBJ1-6; D call uncertain. V lost 4 bases and J lost 6, with 7 bases in between. CDR3 size: 13 residues. Germline CDR1 is LNHDA and CDR2 is SQIVND (reference sequence). The CDR3 protein is CASSRGFNSPLHF. CDR3 in DNA: TGTGCCAGTAGTAGAGGATTTAATTCACCCCTCCACTTT. The variable domain in full, with the rest retrieved from reference TRBV19 and TRBJ1-6, is DGGITQSPKYLFRKEGQNVTLSCEQNLNHDAMYWYRQDPGQGLRLIYYSQIVNDFQKGDIAEGYSVSREKKESFPLTVTSAQKNPTAFYLCASSRGFNSPLHFGNGTRLTVT.

The chain combines TRBV11-1 with TRBJ2-1; 7 bases match TRBD1. The CDR3 contains 15 residues. Germline CDR1 is SGHAT and CDR2 is FQDESV (reference sequence). The ends lost 5 bases at V and 4 bases at J; junction bases unmatched: 8. The CDR3 protein is CASSHKTGAYNEQFF. The DNA of the CDR3 is TGTGCCAGCAGCCATAAAACAGGGGCGTACAATGAGCAGTTCTTC.

For this clone: A read error may produce the germline difference seen at one junction end. The chain links TRBV30 to TRBJ2-1; 8 bases line up with TRBD2. The germline V gene encodes CDR1 GTSNPN and CDR2 SVGIG (reference sequence). This CDR3 region has 14 residues. This CDR3 is CAWSEGLVVIEQFF. CDR3 in DNA: TGTGCTTGGAGTGAGGGACTAGTGGTTATTGAGCAGTTCTTC.

This chain joins TRBV6-4 and TRBJ1-2, with D unresolved. This CDR3 is 16 amino acids long. Germline V gives CDR1 MRHNA, CDR2 SNTAGT. V was pared by 0 bases and J by 1 base, with 12 bases between. Here the CDR3 reads CASSDSTRQVNYGYTF. CDR3 bases: TGTGCCAGCAGTGACTCGACCCGCCAGGTTAACTATGGCTACACCTTC.

V usage is TRBV7-3 and J usage is TRBJ2-2; maybe TRBD1 (5 bases). The CDR3 is 14 residues long. V lost 6 bases to trimming and J lost 6 bases, with 14 bases between them. Germline CDR1 reads SGHTA; CDR2 reads FQGTGA. This CDR3 is CASSQSRDSGELFF. CDR3 in DNA: TGTGCCAGCAGTCAGAGCAGGGATTCCGGGGAGCTGTTTTTT.

The gene calls are TRBV18 and TRBJ1-4, with 9 bases that match TRBD1. In germline, CDR1 is KGHSH, CDR2 LQKENI. The CDR3 covers 14 residues. V lost 6 bases and J lost 12; bases outside the gene matches: 11. The CDR3 region has the DNA TGTGCCAGCTCGTCCCGGGACAGGGATGGTCAACTGTTTTTT. Translation gives CASSSRDRDGQLFF. Using reference TRBV18 and TRBJ1-4 for the parts outside the CDR3, the full variable domain is NAGVMQNPRHLVRRRGQEARLRCSPMKGHSHVYWYRQLPEEGLKFMVYLQKENIIDESGMPKERFSAEFPKEGPSILRIQQVVRGDSAAYFCASSSRDRDGQLFFGSGTQLSVL.

The chain links TRBV5-1 to TRBJ1-2; D ambiguous. Germline V gives CDR1 SGHRS, CDR2 YFSETQ. CDR3 length: 14 amino acids. The V gene lost 0 bases and the J gene lost 0 bases, with 6 bases spanning the gap. The CDR3 DNA follows: TGCGCCAGCAGCTTGGAAAGAGCTAACTATGGCTACACCTTC. Protein: CASSLERANYGYTF.